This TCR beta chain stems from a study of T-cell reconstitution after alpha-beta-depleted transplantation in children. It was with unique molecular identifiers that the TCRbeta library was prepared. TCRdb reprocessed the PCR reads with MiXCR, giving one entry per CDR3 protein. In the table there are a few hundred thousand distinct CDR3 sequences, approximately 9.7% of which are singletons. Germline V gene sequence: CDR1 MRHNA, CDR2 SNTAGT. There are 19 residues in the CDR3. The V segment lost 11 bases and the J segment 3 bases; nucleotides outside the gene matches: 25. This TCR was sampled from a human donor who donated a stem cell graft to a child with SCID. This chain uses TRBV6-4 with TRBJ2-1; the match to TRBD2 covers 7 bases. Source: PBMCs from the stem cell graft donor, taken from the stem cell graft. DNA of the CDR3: TGTGCCTGCTGTTTAGCGTGGGTTCGGGGGGTAGAGGTCTACAATGAGCAGTTCTTC. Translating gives CACCLAWVRGVEVYNEQFF.